Listed below are T cell receptor beta chains from one sample, sequenced in a study of T cell changes during pregnancy in multiple sclerosis. Generated by immunoSEQ multiplex PCR, the TCRdb table keeps only in-frame clones and is missing some. The sample shows just under 65,000 clones, around 96% of them seen only once. Sequenced material: CD8+ T cells from peripheral blood mononuclear cells, taken after pregnancy. The receptor source for this set is a female donor with multiple sclerosis, enrolled in a pregnancy study. Each CDR3 is given with its conserved first and last residue. The D gene is left open where the match is weak. Clone size is given for some rows only: seen once, a few or many times, or a class if the clone is expanded.

.	TRBV27	TRBJ1-2	.	CASSLRRGGGYGYTF	TGTGCCAGCAGTCTCCGTCGGGGAGGTGGCTATGGCTACACCTTC
TRBD2	TRBV27	TRBJ2-3	.	CASSLAGVGLDTQYF	TGTGCCAGCAGTCTCGCGGGAGTGGGGTTAGATACGCAGTATTTT
.	TRBV9	TRBJ2-5	.	CASSVAGHGGETQYF	TGTGCCAGCAGCGTAGCGGGGCATGGGGGGGAGACCCAGTACTTC
.	TRBV9	TRBJ1-2	.	CASSDPGGINGYTF	TGTGCCAGCAGCGACCCGGGGGGCATCAATGGCTACACCTTC
TRBD2	TRBV6-5	TRBJ2-1	.	CASSTGTSGYNEQFF	TGTGCCAGCAGTACCGGGACTAGCGGGTACAATGAGCAGTTCTTC
.	TRBV7-9	TRBJ2-1	.	CASSLVSRSYNEQFF	TGTGCCAGCAGCTTAGTTTCCCGCTCCTACAATGAGCAGTTCTTC
.	TRBV13	TRBJ1-1	.	CASSLAGNTEAFF	TGTGCCAGCAGCTTAGCAGGGAACACTGAAGCTTTCTTT
TRBD2	TRBV28	TRBJ2-7	once	CASSLTPGRQGYEQYF	TGTGCCAGCAGTTTAACCCCCGGGAGGCAGGGCTACGAGCAGTACTTC
TRBD1	TRBV18	TRBJ1-5	.	CASSPGEQGAKQPQHF	TGTGCCAGCTCACCGGGGGAACAGGGGGCTAAACAGCCCCAGCATTTT
.	TRBV7-9	TRBJ2-7	.	CASSLGLDSSGEQYF	TGTGCCAGCAGCTTGGGGTTGGACAGTTCGGGAGAGCAGTACTTC
TRBD1	TRBV6-5	TRBJ1-5	.	CASRTGGSNQPQHF	TGTGCCAGCAGAACAGGGGGTAGCAATCAGCCCCAGCATTTT
.	TRBV27	TRBJ1-4	once	CASSLFMGQGGEKLFF	TGTGCCAGCAGTTTATTTATGGGGCAGGGAGGTGAAAAACTGTTTTTT
.	TRBV2	TRBJ2-1	.	CASSALRGLSYNEQFF	TGTGCCAGCAGTGCTCTAAGGGGACTCTCCTACAATGAGCAGTTCTTC
TRBD1	TRBV7-9	TRBJ1-3	.	CASSWDREDMENTIYF	TGTGCCAGCAGCTGGGACAGGGAGGACATGGAAAACACCATATATTTT
TRBD1	TRBV5-8	TRBJ2-7	.	CASSLVTGGFSSYEQYF	TGTGCCAGCAGCTTAGTCACAGGGGGTTTCAGTTCCTACGAGCAGTACTTC
TRBD2	TRBV27	TRBJ2-7	once	CASSPTSSGRYEQYF	TGTGCCAGCAGTCCGACTTCTAGCGGGAGATACGAGCAGTACTTC